The 16 T cell receptor beta chains below all came from one sample that was sequenced in a study of CD8 T cells in Susac syndrome. Reverse transcription of about 0.45 to 1 ug RNA was carried out with random hexamers. TCRdb independently ran MiXCR on the immunoSEQ multiplex PCR reads; one entry per CDR3 protein. The sample comprises 120,000 to 150,000 distinct CDR3 sequences, less than 95% of which are singletons, and 0.075% to 0.09% rests with the top ten. Sequencing used CD4+ T cells from PBMCs. The receptors come from a human donor in good health.

The rearrangement links TRBV5-1 to TRBJ1-1; no definite D call. This CDR3 spans 13 amino acids. V gave up 6 bases and J gave up 1 base, with 10 bases separating them. The germline V gene encodes CDR1 SGHRS and CDR2 YFSETQ. CDR3 sequence (DNA): TGCGCCAGCACCCTCAACACGAACACTGAAGCTTTCTTT. This codes for CASTLNTNTEAFF.

The chain has TRBV6-6 and TRBJ1-2; 7 bases line up with TRBD1. CDR1 MNHNY and CDR2 SVGAGI come from the germline V gene (reference sequence). J gave up 3 bases and V 4 bases, and 5 bases lay outside the gene matches. There are 14 residues in the CDR3. The CDR3 here is CASSSRDRDYGYTF. CDR3 sequence (DNA): TGTGCCAGCAGTTCCCGCGACAGGGACTATGGCTACACCTTC.

The chain recombines TRBV24-1 with TRBJ2-5; D is undetermined. CDR3 size: 13 residues. V was cut by 4 bases and J by 1 base, with 6 bases left in between. From germline, CDR1 is KGHDR and CDR2 SFDVKD. This chain's CDR3 is CATSEGFQETQYF. In nucleotides, the CDR3 is TGTGCCACCAGTGAAGGGTTCCAAGAGACCCAGTACTTC.

The J gene is TRBJ1-1, the V gene TRBV6-1, with D maybe TRBD1 (6 bases). Trimming took off 6 bases at V and 5 bases at J, with 16 bases between the two ends. The CDR3 totals 14 residues. Germline-derived CDR1 and CDR2 are MNHNS and SASEGT. The CDR3 DNA is TGTGCCAGCAGCCCCGAGGGGGGGAAGACTGAAGCTTTCTTT. Residues: CASSPEGGKTEAFF.

V is TRBV5-1 and J is TRBJ2-7; D call uncertain. CDR3 size: 13 residues. Germline loops: CDR1 SGHRS, CDR2 YFSETQ. V was clipped by 3 bases and J by 6 bases, with 13 bases between them. CDR3 amino acids: CASSSERVSEQYF. In DNA form, the CDR3 reads TGCGCCAGCAGCTCGGAAAGGGTCAGCGAGCAGTACTTC.

The genes are TRBV18 and TRBJ1-4; D not certain. The germline V gene has CDR1 KGHSH and CDR2 LQKENI. The CDR3 is 16 residues long. V was cut by 2 bases and J by 5 bases, with 15 bases left in between. The CDR3 here is CASSPAKGTPNEKLFF. CDR3 in DNA: TGTGCCAGCTCACCAGCGAAAGGTACCCCGAATGAAAAACTGTTTTTT.

DNA of the CDR3: TGCGCCAGCAGCCAACCGGGCGGCGGGAGTGTCACAGATACGCAGTATTTT. It yields the protein CASSQPGGGSVTDTQYF. J is TRBJ2-3 and V is TRBV4-1, with 7 positions matching TRBD2. CDR1 is MGHRA, CDR2 YSYEKL, per germline. The CDR3 sequence is 17 residues long. V was clipped by 2 bases and J by 2 bases; unmatched bases: 10.

The rearrangement joins TRBV30 to TRBJ2-1; D is ambiguous. This CDR3 has 13 amino acids. Germline V gene lookup returns CDR1 GTSNPN and CDR2 SVGIG (reference sequence). V was shortened by 4 bases and J by 0 bases, with 7 bases between the two germline ends. The CDR3 nucleotides read TGTGCCTGGACAGGATTCTCCTACAATGAGCAGTTCTTC. Amino acids: CAWTGFSYNEQFF.

The gene calls are TRBV23-1 and TRBJ1-1, with TRBD1 as a possible D gene (6 bases). TRBV23-1 carries the ORF label, with uncertain function. The CDR3 has 18 residues. With 1 base removed from V and 0 bases from J, the gap between germline ends came to 18 bases. The CDR3 region has the DNA TGCGCCAGCAGTCAATACGCACAGGGAAGAGGCATGAACACTGAAGCTTTCTTT. Its protein product is CASSQYAQGRGMNTEAFF.

The V and J genes are TRBV5-4 and TRBJ2-3; 8 nucleotides line up with TRBD2. The CDR3 is 16 residues long. The germline gives CDR1 SGHNT, CDR2 YYREEE (reference sequence). Trimming cost V 4 bases and J 8 bases; bases outside gene matches: 15. This CDR3 is CASSNWEAPSGGTQYF. Written as DNA, the CDR3 is TGTGCCAGCAGCAACTGGGAGGCCCCAAGCGGGGGTACGCAGTATTTT. The whole variable domain, filled in from reference TRBV5-4 and TRBJ2-3, reads ETGVTQSPTHLIKTRGQQVTLRCSSQSGHNTVSWYQQALGQGPQFIFQYYREEENGRGNFPPRFSGLQFPNYSSELNVNALELDDSALYLCASSNWEAPSGGTQYFGPGTRLTVL.

The chain recombines TRBV5-5 with TRBJ2-2, with D hard to call. Germline V gene sequence: CDR1 SGHKS, CDR2 YYEKEE (reference sequence). The V gene lost 5 bases and the J gene lost 2 bases, with 7 bases spanning the gap. This CDR3 is built from 13 residues. As DNA, the CDR3 is TGTGCCAGCAGAAACGCAAACACCGGGGAGCTGTTTTTT. Translation gives CASRNANTGELFF.

This rearrangement joins TRBV28 to TRBJ2-5; 10 nucleotides agree with TRBD1. The CDR3 runs 16 residues. Germline trimming cut 5 bases from V and 7 bases from J; bases unmatched to any gene: 13. The germline gives CDR1 MDHEN, CDR2 SYDVKM. The CDR3 spells CASSLRQGASLGTQYF. CDR3 coding DNA: TGTGCCAGCAGTCTGAGACAGGGGGCGTCTCTTGGGACCCAGTACTTC. Full variable domain (outside the CDR3, taken from reference TRBV28 and TRBJ2-5): DVKVTQSSRYLVKRTGEKVFLECVQDMDHENMFWYRQDPGLGLRLIYFSYDVKMKEKGDIPEGYSVSREKKERFSLILESASTNQTSMYLCASSLRQGASLGTQYFGPGTRLLVL.

V gene TRBV5-1 combines with J gene TRBJ2-1; D may be TRBD2 (6 bases). V lost 0 bases, J lost 8 bases, and 12 bases lay in between. The CDR3 consists of 14 residues. Germline-derived CDR1 and CDR2 are SGHRS and YFSETQ. The CDR3 spells CASSLGGEYDEQFF. The CDR3 DNA reads TGCGCCAGCAGCTTGGGGGGGGAATACGATGAGCAGTTCTTC.

The chain recombines TRBV15 with TRBJ2-5, with 12 bases lining up with TRBD2. The V segment lost 0 bases and the J segment 5 bases; nucleotides outside the gene matches: 10. This CDR3 has 18 amino acids. Germline loops: CDR1 LNHNV, CDR2 YYDKDF (reference sequence). CDR3 region: CATSRDGASGRAGETQYF. CDR3 coding DNA: TGTGCCACCAGCAGAGATGGGGCTAGCGGGAGGGCCGGGGAGACCCAGTACTTC.

This chain links TRBV29-1 with TRBJ2-5; 7 nucleotides match TRBD2. V shed 6 bases and J 4 bases; nucleotides not matched to a gene: 11. Germline V gene lookup returns CDR1 SQVTM and CDR2 ANQGSEA. This CDR3 has 14 residues. The CDR3 is CSVKLAPHGETQYF. CDR3 bases: TGCAGCGTCAAACTAGCGCCCCACGGAGAGACCCAGTACTTC.

The chain employs TRBV7-9 and TRBJ2-1, with a tentative D call TRBD2 (5 bases). V was trimmed by 5 bases and J by 9 bases, leaving 14 bases between them. This CDR3 spans 13 amino acids. Germline V gene data show CDR1 as SEHNR and CDR2 as FQNEAQ (reference sequence). Here the CDR3 DNA reads TGTGCCAGCAGCCCCGTGTCTAGCCGTGAGCAGTTCTTC. Its translation is CASSPVSSREQFF.